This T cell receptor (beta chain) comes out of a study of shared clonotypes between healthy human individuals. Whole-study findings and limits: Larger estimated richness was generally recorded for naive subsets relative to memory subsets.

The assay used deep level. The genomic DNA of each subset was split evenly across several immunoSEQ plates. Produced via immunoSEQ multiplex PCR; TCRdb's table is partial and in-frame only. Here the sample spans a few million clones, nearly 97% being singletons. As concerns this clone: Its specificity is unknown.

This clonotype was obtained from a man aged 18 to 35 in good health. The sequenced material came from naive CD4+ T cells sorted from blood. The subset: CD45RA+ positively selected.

CDR3 nucleotide sequence: TGTGCCAGCAGCTTTAGCGGGCCACAAGAGACCCAGTACTTC. Translation: CASSFSGPQETQYF. The chain recombines TRBV5-4 with TRBJ2-5; 7 bases fit TRBD2. The germline gives CDR1 SGHNT, CDR2 YYREEE (reference sequence). The ends lost 2 bases at V and 2 bases at J; junction bases unmatched: 3. This CDR3 has 14 amino acids.